The 20 T cell receptor beta chains below all came from one sample that was sequenced in a study of technical replicates of blood from a few donors. Method: immunoSEQ multiplex PCR; TCRdb's copy keeps in-frame clones and lacks some. The profile covers roughly 80,000 clones, with 75% to 90% appearing a single time and approximately 0.42% taken by the ten largest. Input material: T cells isolated from PBMCs. All receptors come from a human donor in good health.

This sequence joins TRBV4-3 and TRBJ2-3, with D possibly being TRBD2 (5 bases). With 1 base removed from V and 1 base from J, the gap between germline ends came to 12 bases. CDR3 length: 16 amino acids. Germline lookup yields CDR1 LGHNA and CDR2 YSLEER. The CDR3 is CASSQVGLGGTDTQYF. CDR3 sequence (DNA): TGCGCCAGCAGCCAAGTAGGTCTCGGGGGCACAGATACGCAGTATTTT.

The CDR3 region has the DNA TGTGCCAGCAGTGAGGGCGGGGCCAAATACGAGCAGTACTTC. This translates into CASSEGGAKYEQYF. The chain joins TRBV25-1 to TRBJ2-7, with D possibly TRBD2 on 6 matching bases. With 3 bases removed from V and 4 bases from J, the gap between germline ends came to 13 bases. From germline, CDR1 is MGHDK and CDR2 SYGVNS. This CDR3 has 14 residues.

The rearrangement uses TRBV5-1 and TRBJ2-1; 11 bases match TRBD2. Germline CDR1 is SGHRS and CDR2 is YFSETQ. The CDR3 contains 16 residues. V shed 0 bases, J shed 4 bases, and the junction held 3 bases outside the gene matches. This chain's CDR3 is CASSLVTSGSYNEQFF. CDR3 nucleotide sequence: TGCGCCAGCAGCTTGGTAACTAGCGGGAGTTACAATGAGCAGTTCTTC.

The chain is built from TRBV7-9 and TRBJ2-7; unclear D gene. The ends were cut back, 0 bases at V and 0 bases at J, with 6 bases in the middle. Germline assignment: CDR1 SEHNR and CDR2 FQNEAQ (reference sequence). The CDR3 runs to 14 residues. This CDR3 is CASSLAADSYEQYF. CDR3 nucleotide sequence: TGTGCCAGCAGCTTAGCCGCAGACTCCTACGAGCAGTACTTC. Looking up the rest from reference TRBV7-9 and TRBJ2-7 gives the full variable domain: DTGVSQNPRHKITKRGQNVTFRCDPISEHNRLYWYRQTLGQGPEFLTYFQNEAQLEKSRLLSDRFSAERPKGSFSTLEIQRTEQGDSAMYLCASSLAADSYEQYFGPGTRLTVT.

The V call is TRBV5-4, the J call TRBJ2-3; D perhaps matches TRBD2 (6 bases). The CDR3 extends over 13 amino acids. Trimming removed 0 bases at V and 8 bases at J, with 10 bases between. The germline V gene has CDR1 SGHNT and CDR2 YYREEE (reference sequence). For the CDR3, the DNA is TGTGCCAGCAGCTTGGACCTAGCGAGTACGCAGTATTTT. The encoded protein is CASSLDLASTQYF. The complete variable domain, with remaining parts taken from reference TRBV5-4 and TRBJ2-3, reads ETGVTQSPTHLIKTRGQQVTLRCSSQSGHNTVSWYQQALGQGPQFIFQYYREEENGRGNFPPRFSGLQFPNYSSELNVNALELDDSALYLCASSLDLASTQYFGPGTRLTVL.

The V and J genes are TRBV30 and TRBJ2-3, with 9 positions matching TRBD1. The length of the CDR3 is 14 residues. Per germline, CDR1 GTSNPN and CDR2 SVGIG (reference sequence). V lost 0 bases and J lost 13; bases outside the gene matches: 11. CDR3 loop: CAWSVAMTGGIEYF. For the CDR3, the DNA is TGTGCCTGGAGTGTAGCCATGACAGGGGGGATAGAGTATTTT. The complete variable domain, with remaining parts taken from reference TRBV30 and TRBJ2-3, reads SQTIHQWPATLVQPVGSPLSLECTVEGTSNPNLYWYRQAAGRGLQLLFYSVGIGQISSEVPQNLSASRPQDRQFILSSKKLLLSDSGFYLCAWSVAMTGGIEYFGPGTRLTVL.

The chain links TRBV4-3 to TRBJ2-7; perhaps TRBD2 as D (5 bases). The CDR3 consists of 13 residues. The germline V gene has CDR1 LGHNA and CDR2 YSLEER. Trimming removed 4 bases at V and 5 bases at J, with 12 bases between. CDR3 region: CASSPRAVDEQYF. In DNA form, the CDR3 reads TGCGCCAGCAGCCCCCGAGCGGTTGACGAGCAGTACTTC.

The CDR3 region has the DNA TGCAGCGTCCCTAGCGGTAGCACAGATACGCAGTATTTT. Translating gives CSVPSGSTDTQYF. The V and J genes are TRBV29-1 and TRBJ2-3; 7 nucleotides agree with TRBD2. CDR3 size: 13 residues. Unmatched junction bases numbered 3, after V lost 6 bases and J lost 0 bases. Germline-derived CDR1 and CDR2 are SQVTM and ANQGSEA.

The chain uses TRBV27 and TRBJ2-5; TRBD2 agrees at 10 bases. Germline CDR1 is MNHEY and CDR2 is SMNVEV (reference sequence). The CDR3 consists of 14 residues. Trimming took 5 bases from V and 3 from J; bases not matched to a gene: 3. CDR3 sequence reads: CASSRAGGEETQYF. DNA for the CDR3: TGTGCCAGCAGTCGAGCGGGAGGGGAAGAGACCCAGTACTTC.

V gene TRBV9 combines with J gene TRBJ1-5, with TRBD1 identical over 10 bases. Germline V gene data show CDR1 as SGDLS and CDR2 as YYNGEE. The CDR3 is 17 amino acids. Trimming took 5 bases from V and 0 from J; bases not matched to a gene: 8. CDR3 coding DNA: TGTGCCAGCAGTACGGGACAGGGGACGTATAGCAATCAGCCCCAGCATTTT. Translating gives CASSTGQGTYSNQPQHF.

The chain is built from TRBV19 and TRBJ2-2, with D possibly matching TRBD1 (6 bases). Deletions cut 1 base from V and 10 bases from J, with 13 bases between. The CDR3 length is 14 residues. Germline values: CDR1 LNHDA, CDR2 SQIVND (reference sequence). The CDR3 sequence is CASSIAGHPVELFF. The CDR3 nucleotides read TGTGCCAGTAGTATAGCGGGACATCCGGTGGAGCTGTTTTTT.

V gene TRBV6-5 combines with J gene TRBJ1-2; D perhaps matches TRBD1 (5 bases). The CDR3 sequence is 15 residues long. Trimming took 2 bases from V and 6 from J, leaving 16 bases between them. Germline V gene data show CDR1 as MNHEY and CDR2 as SVGAGI. CDR3 loop: CASSYPNTGIDGYTF. CDR3 nucleotide sequence: TGTGCCAGCAGTTACCCCAACACAGGTATCGATGGCTACACCTTC.

V usage is TRBV7-9 and J usage is TRBJ1-5, with 7 bases fitting TRBD1. V trimming: 6 bases; J trimming: 4 bases; junction bases outside the gene matches: 9. CDR1 is SEHNR and CDR2 is FQNEAQ in the germline V gene (reference sequence). The CDR3 sequence is 15 residues long. The CDR3 nucleotides read TGTGCCAGCAGTCCCGGGACAGATCCAAATCAGCCCCAGCATTTT. Protein: CASSPGTDPNQPQHF.

The V gene is TRBV7-3, the J gene TRBJ2-1, with TRBD2 matching over 7 bases. CDR1 is SGHTA and CDR2 is FQGTGA in the germline V gene. The CDR3 covers 15 residues. V dropped 4 bases and J dropped 7; count of bases not matched to a gene: 10. CDR3 nucleotides: TGTGCCAGCAGCTCTAAGATCCAGCGGGGAAATGAGCAGTTCTTC. Translation: CASSSKIQRGNEQFF. The whole variable domain, remainder taken from reference TRBV7-3 and TRBJ2-1, is GAGVSQTPSNKVTEKGKYVELRCDPISGHTALYWYRQSLGQGPEFLIYFQGTGAADDSGLPNDRFFAVRPEGSVSTLKIQRTERGDSAVYLCASSSKIQRGNEQFFGPGTRLTVL.

This sequence joins TRBV29-1 and TRBJ1-2, with TRBD1 identical over 9 bases. The germline CDR1 and CDR2 sequences are SQVTM and ANQGSEA. This CDR3 spans 16 amino acids. V trimming: 3 bases; J trimming: 1 base; junction bases outside the gene matches: 9. This CDR3 is CSVEYRGQPLNYGYTF. CDR3 in DNA: TGCAGCGTTGAGTACAGGGGGCAACCTCTTAACTATGGCTACACCTTC. Full variable domain (missing parts from reference TRBV29-1 and TRBJ1-2): SAVISQKPSRDICQRGTSLTIQCQVDSQVTMMFWYRQQPGQSLTLIATANQGSEATYESGFVIDKFPISRPNLTFSTLTVSNMSPEDSSIYLCSVEYRGQPLNYGYTFGSGTRLTVV.

The chain carries TRBV27 and TRBJ2-1, with 9 bases lining up with TRBD2. Germline V gene sequence: CDR1 MNHEY, CDR2 SMNVEV (reference sequence). V was clipped by 1 base and J by 6 bases; unmatched bases: 4. This CDR3 is built from 15 residues. CDR3 nucleotide sequence: TGTGCCAGCAGTTTATTAGCGGGAGCCATCAATGAGCAGTTCTTC. This translates into CASSLLAGAINEQFF.

In this sample, this clone turned up a few times. This chain joins TRBV4-2 and TRBJ1-5; no clear D. The CDR3 is made up of 15 amino acids. Germline CDR1 LGHNA, CDR2 YNFKEQ. Trimming stripped 1 base from V and 6 bases from J, with 13 bases between. The CDR3: CASSQVLGSGQPQHF. CDR3 coding DNA: TGTGCCAGCAGCCAAGTACTAGGGAGCGGTCAGCCCCAGCATTTT.

The rearrangement uses TRBV27 and TRBJ2-3; tentatively, D is TRBD1 (6 bases). Per the germline V gene, CDR1 is MNHEY and CDR2 is SMNVEV (reference sequence). The CDR3 consists of 15 residues. V was pared by 6 bases and J by 0 bases, with 13 bases between. The CDR3 DNA is TGTGCCAGCAGGGAAGGGACACTTAGCACAGATACGCAGTATTTT. Amino acid sequence: CASREGTLSTDTQYF.

This clone was found once. The rearrangement links TRBV6-5 to TRBJ2-7; TRBD1 agrees at 7 bases. Germline trimming cut 2 bases from V and 4 bases from J; bases unmatched to any gene: 8. Germline V gene sequence: CDR1 MNHEY, CDR2 SVGAGI. This CDR3 is built from 15 residues. The CDR3 is CASSYQTGIIYEQYF. The DNA of the CDR3 is TGTGCCAGCAGTTACCAGACAGGGATTATTTACGAGCAGTACTTC.

J is TRBJ2-1 and V is TRBV12-5; D might be TRBD2 (6 bases). Trimming left V 7 bases short and J 0 bases short, with 16 bases between. Germline loops: CDR1 LGHNT, CDR2 FRNRAP. CDR3 length equals 16 residues. The chain's CDR3 is CASAQGLGPSYNEQFF. The CDR3 coding sequence is TGTGCTAGTGCCCAGGGACTCGGTCCCTCCTACAATGAGCAGTTCTTC.